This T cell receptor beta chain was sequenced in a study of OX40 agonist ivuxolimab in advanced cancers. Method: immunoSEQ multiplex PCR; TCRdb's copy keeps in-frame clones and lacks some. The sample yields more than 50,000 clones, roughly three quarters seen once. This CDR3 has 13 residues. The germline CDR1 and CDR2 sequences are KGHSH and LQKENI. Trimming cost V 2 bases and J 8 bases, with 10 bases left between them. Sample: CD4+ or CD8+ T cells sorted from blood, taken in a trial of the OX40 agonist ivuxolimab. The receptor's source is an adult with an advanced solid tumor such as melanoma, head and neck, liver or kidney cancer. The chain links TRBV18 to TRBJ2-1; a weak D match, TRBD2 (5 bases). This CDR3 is CASSPTGVDEQFF. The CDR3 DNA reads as TGTGCCAGCTCACCAACCGGGGTGGATGAGCAGTTCTTC.